This TCR beta chain is drawn from a study of blood T cells in healthy people across ages. Overall study results and limits: Not knowing donor CMV status may have confounded expanded clonotype changes.

Germline CDR1 DFQATT, CDR2 SNEGSKA (reference sequence). There are 14 residues in the CDR3. The V end was cut by 0 bases, the J end by 1 base, with 9 bases between. Concerning this clonotype: Its antigen is undetermined.

Each donor's blood draw was roughly 9.8 milliliters of peripheral blood. Combining a sample-barcoded 5' primer with a J-beta primer mix, a second PCR ran for roughly 7 to 12 cycles. One entry per CDR3 protein, called by TCRdb with MiXCR from the 5' RACE reads. This sample has about 640,000 distinct CDR3 sequences, with approximately 40% found just once. Material: blood. The receptor comes from a man older than 75 in good health. The genes are TRBV20-1 and TRBJ1-1; perhaps TRBD1 as D (5 bases). CDR3 in DNA: TGCAGTGCTAGAGAGGGACTCCGGAACACTGAAGCTTTCTTT. It specifies CSAREGLRNTEAFF.